The rows below give T cell receptor beta chains drawn from one sample of a study of blood T cell repertoires in COVID-19. Assay used: immunoSEQ multiplex PCR; TCRdb lists only in-frame clones, some missing. The table includes about 150,000 clones, 65% to 90% detected once. The specimen was peripheral blood. These receptors originate from a man between 65 and 85 years old with acute or convalescent COVID-19. Both conserved end residues are part of each CDR3. Fields, in order: CDR3 length, J gene, V gene, D gene, clone size, CDR3 DNA, CDR3 protein. A D gene is named only where the DNA matches it firmly. Some rows mark clone size as missing; the rest say once, few, many or name a class of expanded clone.

14 TRBJ2-1 TRBV29-1 NA NA TGCAGCGCCGGGACACCTCACTCCTACAATGAGCAGTTCTTC CSAGTPHSYNEQFF
14 TRBJ2-7 TRBV28 TRBD1 NA TGTGCCAGCAGTCCCACCCCGACAGGGAACGAGCAGTACTTC CASSPTPTGNEQYF
15 TRBJ2-3 TRBV5-1 TRBD2 NA TGCGCCAGCAGCTTGTTGATAGCGGGTACAGATACGCAGTATTTT CASSLLIAGTDTQYF
15 TRBJ2-7 TRBV4-3 NA few TGCGCCAGCAGCCCCTCTAGCGCTAGCTCCTACGAGCAGTACTTC CASSPSSASSYEQYF
13 TRBJ1-1 TRBV11-2 NA NA TGTGCCAGCAGCCCAACAGGGTTGAGTGAAGCTTTCTTT CASSPTGLSEAFF
14 TRBJ1-3 TRBV3-1/TRBV3-2 NA NA TGTGCCAGCAGCAACCCGGCGGGGCGGAACACCATATATTTT CASSNPAGRNTIYF
13 TRBJ1-2 TRBV10-3 NA NA TGTGCCATCAGTGTGGGGGCGGGCTATGGCTACACCTTC CAISVGAGYGYTF
16 TRBJ2-2 TRBV15 NA NA TGTGCCACCAGCAGAGAGATAGGACAGAGGACCGGGGAGCTGTTTTTT CATSREIGQRTGELFF
17 TRBJ2-3 TRBV5-8 TRBD2 NA TGTGCCAGCAGCTTGGTTGGACTAGCGGGAGACACAGATACGCAGTATTTT CASSLVGLAGDTDTQYF
14 TRBJ2-7 TRBV28 TRBD1 once TGTGCCAGCAGTCTGAGGGGGCCCCCCTACGAGCAGTACTTC CASSLRGPPYEQYF
15 TRBJ2-7 TRBV27 NA NA TGTGCCAGCAGTTTATCGTCCGCGGAAACCTACGAGCAGTACTTC CASSLSSAETYEQYF
15 TRBJ2-7 TRBV6-1 TRBD1 few TGTGCCAGCAGTGAAGCCTGGACAGGGGGTTACGAGCAGTACTTC CASSEAWTGGYEQYF
13 TRBJ2-3 TRBV6-5 TRBD2 NA TGTGCCAGCGGTAGCGGGAGTACAGATACGCAGTATTTT CASGSGSTDTQYF
16 TRBJ2-3 TRBV6-1 NA once TGTGCCAGCAGTGAAAGCTGGTCGGGAGCTACAGATACGCAGTATTTT CASSESWSGATDTQYF
15 TRBJ1-6 TRBV27 TRBD1 NA TGTGCCAGCAGTTTATCAGGACAGGGTTATTCGGCCCTCCACTTT CASSLSGQGYSALHF
16 TRBJ2-3 TRBV6-1 NA NA TGTGCCAGCAGTGCCTGGACTTCTCCTAGCACAGATACGCAGTATTTT CASSAWTSPSTDTQYF
16 TRBJ2-4 TRBV7-9 NA NA TGTGCCAGCAGCTTGTGGGAAAGGCAGGGGAAAAACATTCAGTACTTC CASSLWERQGKNIQYF
13 TRBJ1-2 TRBV28 NA NA TGTGCCAGCATCAACGGGGTTAACTATGGCTACACCTTC CASINGVNYGYTF
13 TRBJ1-1 TRBV4-2 TRBD1 few TGTGCCAGCAGACAGGGGATGAACACTGAAGCTTTCTTT CASRQGMNTEAFF
16 TRBJ2-3 TRBV5-6 NA NA TGTGCCAGCAGCTTGGGATATAACTCCCCCACAGATACGCAGTATTTT CASSLGYNSPTDTQYF
15 TRBJ2-7 TRBV5-1 TRBD1 NA TGCGCCAGCAGCACCTCCGGGACAGGGGGCTACGAGCAGTACTTC CASSTSGTGGYEQYF
14 TRBJ2-7 TRBV9 TRBD2 once TGTGCCAGCAGCGCCGGACTAGCGGCCTACGAGCAGTACTTC CASSAGLAAYEQYF
14 TRBJ2-1 TRBV28 NA NA TGTGCCAGCAGTCCCCAACGGCGGGGCAATGAGCAGTTCTTC CASSPQRRGNEQFF
13 TRBJ1-5 TRBV19 NA once TGTGCCAGTAGTCCTACAGGCAATCAGCCCCAGCATTTT CASSPTGNQPQHF
14 TRBJ2-1 TRBV24-1 TRBD2 NA TGTGCCACCAGTTCGGAGCGGGGAACGGGGGAGCAGTTCTTC CATSSERGTGEQFF